The rows below give T cell receptor beta chains drawn from one sample of a study of blood T cell repertoires in COVID-19. Sequencing was performed with immunoSEQ multiplex PCR; in TCRdb, only in-frame clones are kept and a portion is missing. The table includes 90,000 to 120,000 clones, approximately 88% detected once. Sequenced sample: peripheral blood. The receptors here all came from a human donor in a cohort sampled during active COVID-19. The CDR3 runs from the conserved cysteine through the conserved F or W. The order of the fields is V gene, clone size, J gene, D gene, CDR3 DNA, CDR3 protein. A D gene is named only where the DNA matches it firmly. Expanded clones get a size class; other rows say once, few or many, or leave the size out.

>TRBV27|few|TRBJ2-2|TRBD2
TGTGCCAGCAGTTCGGGACTAGCGGGAGGGCCGGCCGGGGAGCTGTTTTTT
CASSSGLAGGPAGELFF
>TRBV7-6|NA|TRBJ2-3|TRBD2
TGTGCCAGCAGCTTAGGACTAGCGGGAGCGGCAGATACGCAGTATTTT
CASSLGLAGAADTQYF
>TRBV24-1|NA|TRBJ2-1|TRBD2
TGTGCCACCAGTGCGGCGGGAGGGGCCTACAATGAGCAGTTCTTC
CATSAAGGAYNEQFF
>TRBV10-3|NA|TRBJ2-5|NA
TGTGCCATCAGTGGCCAGGAGACCCAGTACTTC
CAISGQETQYF
>TRBV7-3|once|TRBJ1-1|NA
TGTGCCAGCAGCTTAAATGGCCAGGGGCGCCAGACTGAAGCTTTCTTT
CASSLNGQGRQTEAFF
>TRBV7-2|NA|TRBJ2-1|TRBD2
TGTGCCAGCAGCGCGACTAGCGGGAGCGGTGAGCAGTTCTTC
CASSATSGSGEQFF
>TRBV25-1|few|TRBJ2-1|TRBD2
TGTGCCAGCAGTGAATCGGTGACTAGCGGTGGGAATGAGCAGTTCTTC
CASSESVTSGGNEQFF
>TRBV6-6|once|TRBJ2-7|NA
TGTGCCAGCAGTTCTGGTAGAGGACAGTCCCACGAGCAGTACTTC
CASSSGRGQSHEQYF
>TRBV30|NA|TRBJ1-2|NA
TGTGCCTGGAGCCCCGGGGTCTATGGCTACACCTTC
CAWSPGVYGYTF
>TRBV9|NA|TRBJ2-3|TRBD2
TGTGCCAGCAGCTGGACTAGCGGAAGCACAGATACGCAGTATTTT
CASSWTSGSTDTQYF
>TRBV7-9|NA|TRBJ2-1|NA
TGTGCCAGCAGCTTGGGCCTAGCGCCCAGCTCCTACAATGAGCAGTTCTTC
CASSLGLAPSSYNEQFF
>TRBV4-1|few|TRBJ1-2|NA
TGCGCCAGCAGCCGCGGTATGGGCTACACCTTC
CASSRGMGYTF
>TRBV19|NA|TRBJ2-1|TRBD2
TGTGCCAGTAATGGACTAGCGGGAGGGCGGGATGAGCAGTTCTTC
CASNGLAGGRDEQFF
>TRBV7-2|NA|TRBJ2-3|NA
TGTGCCAGCAGCTTAGTCTTGGCGGGAGATACGCAGTATTTT
CASSLVLAGDTQYF
>TRBV3-1/TRBV3-2|NA|TRBJ1-1|NA
TGTGCCAGCAGCCAAGGGGGAGGGCCCACTGAAGCTTTCTTT
CASSQGGGPTEAFF
>TRBV5-4|NA|TRBJ1-2|TRBD1
TGTGCCAGCAGCTGGGGACAGGGCAACTATGGCTACACCTTC
CASSWGQGNYGYTF
>TRBV6-5|NA|TRBJ1-4|TRBD1
TGTGCCAGCAGTTACGGACAGGTTAATGAAAAACTGTTTTTT
CASSYGQVNEKLFF
>TRBV27|NA|TRBJ1-2|TRBD1
TGTGCCAGCAGTTTATCAGGGACAGGGGGCTCTATTCACTATGGCTACACCTTC
CASSLSGTGGSIHYGYTF
>TRBV10-3|NA|TRBJ2-7|NA
TGTGCCATCAGTGAGGAGGGTCCGGGAAAATTCTCCTACGAGCAGTACTTC
CAISEEGPGKFSYEQYF
>TRBV6-6|NA|TRBJ2-5|NA
TGTGCCTATAAACGTCCCGGGGAAGAGACCCAGTACTTC
CAYKRPGEETQYF
>TRBV28|NA|TRBJ2-5|NA
TGTGCCAGCAGTCTACAGAATATTGGGACCCAGTACTTC
CASSLQNIGTQYF
>TRBV2|NA|TRBJ2-3|NA
TGTGCCAGCAGGAGACTAGAGACAGATACGCAGTATTTT
CASRRLETDTQYF
>TRBV7-2|NA|TRBJ2-3|TRBD2
TGTGCCAGCAGCTTAAGAGCGGGAGGTGTGACAGATACGCAGTATTTT
CASSLRAGGVTDTQYF
>TRBV7-8|NA|TRBJ1-3|NA
TGTGCCAGCAGCCCAGCTGACTTGATCTCTGGAAACACCATATATTTT
CASSPADLISGNTIYF
>TRBV5-8|few|TRBJ1-5|NA
TGTGCCAGCAGCTTGTCGGGAGGGGGGTATCAGCCCCAGCATTTT
CASSLSGGGYQPQHF
>TRBV27|NA|TRBJ2-2|TRBD1
TGTGCCAGCAGTCCCCGGACAGGGGGCACCGGGGAGCTGTTTTTT
CASSPRTGGTGELFF
>TRBV3-1/TRBV3-2|NA|TRBJ2-5|NA
TGTGCCAGCAGCCACCCCAAAGAGACCCAGTACTTC
CASSHPKETQYF
>TRBV7-6|NA|TRBJ2-3|NA
TGTGCCAGCAGCTTACAGGGTTCCACAGATACGCAGTATTTT
CASSLQGSTDTQYF
>TRBV5-5|NA|TRBJ1-6|NA
TGTGCCAGCAGTCCCCGGACAACTAATTCACCCCTCCACTTT
CASSPRTTNSPLHF
>TRBV4-1|NA|TRBJ2-7|TRBD1
TGCGCCAGCAGCCAAGATTGGGGACACTGGACAGGGGGCTTATACGAGCAGTACTTC
CASSQDWGHWTGGLYEQYF
>TRBV6-2/TRBV6-3|NA|TRBJ1-4|TRBD1
TGTGCCAGCAGCCTCCTGGGACAGATTGGTGAAAAACTGTTTTTT
CASSLLGQIGEKLFF
>TRBV5-6|NA|TRBJ1-2|NA
TGTGCCAGCACCCCCAACATGCAGCGTAGCCCTTCTGGCTACACCTTC
CASTPNMQRSPSGYTF
>TRBV7-9|few|TRBJ2-7|TRBD2
TGTGCCAGCAGCTTGCGGGAGGCCTCCTACGAGCAGTACTTC
CASSLREASYEQYF
>TRBV7-8|NA|TRBJ1-2|NA
TGTGCCAGCAGCTTAGTAGGGGGGGCCGGGAGCTATGGCTACACCTTC
CASSLVGGAGSYGYTF
>TRBV27|NA|TRBJ2-1|TRBD1
TGTGCCAGCACCCAAACCAGGGGGAGAACGTCCTACAATGAGCAGTTCTTC
CASTQTRGRTSYNEQFF
>TRBV9|NA|TRBJ1-2|NA
TGTGCCAGCAGCGCCCTGAGGGGGGGATCTAACTATGGCTACACCTTC
CASSALRGGSNYGYTF
>TRBV20-1|NA|TRBJ2-1|TRBD2
TGCAGTGCTAGTGGGACTAGCGGTCACAATGAGCAGTTCTTC
CSASGTSGHNEQFF
>TRBV7-8|NA|TRBJ2-2|TRBD2
TGTGCCAGCAGCTTAGCGCAGCTAGCGGGGGCCGGGGAGCTGTTTTTT
CASSLAQLAGAGELFF
>TRBV21-1|NA|TRBJ1-2|NA
TGTGCCAGCAGAACGGGACAGCGGATTTGTGGCTACACCTTC
CASRTGQRICGYTF
>TRBV27|NA|TRBJ2-7|TRBD2
TGTGCCAGCAGTTTATCGGGAGGGGTCCCTCGGGAGCAGTACTTC
CASSLSGGVPREQYF
>TRBV5-1|NA|TRBJ2-7|TRBD2
TGCGCCAGCAGCGAGACTAGCGGGAGCTCCTACGAGCAGTACTTC
CASSETSGSSYEQYF
>TRBV7-9|NA|TRBJ1-5|TRBD1
TGTGCCAGCAGCTTCTCCACCCTGGCAGGGGGTTTCCATCAGCCCCAGCATTTT
CASSFSTLAGGFHQPQHF